This TCR beta chain was observed in a study of T cell changes during pregnancy in multiple sclerosis. The CDR3 has 15 amino acids. Germline values: CDR1 SGHTA, CDR2 FQGTGA. With 5 bases removed from V and 4 bases from J, the gap between germline ends came to 14 bases. TCRdb's table, derived via immunoSEQ multiplex PCR, lists solely in-frame clones and lacks some. This table has about 28,000 clones, approximately 89% appearing once. Source: CD4+ T cells from peripheral blood mononuclear cells, taken in the second trimester of pregnancy. This clonotype originated in a female donor with multiple sclerosis, enrolled in a pregnancy study. This chain connects TRBV7-3 to TRBJ2-2; D is unresolved. The CDR3 loop reads CASSPYSLRTGELFF. CDR3 in DNA: TGTGCCAGCAGCCCTTACAGCTTACGCACCGGGGAGCTGTTTTTT.